Following are 16 T cell receptor beta chains from one sample sequenced in a study of radiotherapy plus CTLA-4 blockade in lung cancer. Only in-frame clones appear in the TCRdb table, and some are missing; sequencing was by immunoSEQ multiplex PCR. Of 30,000 to 50,000 clones in the sample, roughly 73% were seen once. Sequences were derived from peripheral blood, sampled from a patient treated with radiotherapy plus ipilimumab. The receptors derive from a human donor with non-small cell lung cancer that progressed on radiotherapy plus ipilimumab.

This chain uses TRBV7-2 with TRBJ2-3, with 14 nucleotides matching TRBD2. This CDR3 region has 16 residues. The V and J ends lost 5 bases and 11 bases, in that order; junction bases with no gene match: 12. CDR1 is SGHTA, CDR2 FQGNSA, per germline. Written as DNA, the CDR3 is TGTGCCAGCAGCGCCGGGACTAGCGGGGGCCGTAATGAGCAGTATTTT. Protein sequence: CASSAGTSGGRNEQYF.

V is TRBV15 and J is TRBJ2-7, with 9 bases that match TRBD2. J gave up 5 bases and V 6 bases, and 8 bases lay outside the gene matches. The CDR3 has 14 residues. Germline loops: CDR1 LNHNV, CDR2 YYDKDF (reference sequence). CDR3 loop: CATRLSGGGHEQYF. CDR3 DNA: TGTGCCACCAGGCTTAGCGGGGGAGGCCACGAGCAGTACTTC.

This chain uses TRBV9 with TRBJ2-2; 11 nucleotides match TRBD1. After removal of 4 bases from V and 7 bases from J, the junction contained 6 bases not matched to a gene. This CDR3 has 15 amino acids. From germline, CDR1 is SGDLS and CDR2 YYNGEE. CDR3 protein: CASSSGQGANGELFF. DNA for the CDR3: TGTGCCAGCAGCTCCGGACAGGGGGCGAACGGGGAGCTGTTTTTT.

The chain uses TRBV10-3 and TRBJ1-1, with 8 bases lining up with TRBD1. This CDR3 contains 14 residues. Germline V gives CDR1 ENHRY, CDR2 SYGVKD. J lost 2 bases, V lost 7 bases, and 6 bases had no gene match. CDR3 amino acids: CAIKAGTGNTEAFF. The CDR3 nucleotides are TGTGCCATCAAGGCCGGGACAGGAAACACTGAAGCTTTCTTT.

This chain joins TRBV5-6 and TRBJ1-2; 7 bases are a match to TRBD1. Germline loops: CDR1 SGHDT, CDR2 YYEEEE. The CDR3 runs 16 residues. J gave up 7 bases and V 2 bases, and 14 bases lay outside the gene matches. CDR3 sequence: CASSLGTAPNSGGYTF. Written as DNA, the CDR3 is TGTGCCAGCAGCTTAGGGACAGCTCCAAATTCCGGTGGCTACACCTTC.

This chain joins TRBV2 and TRBJ2-5; TRBD2 might be the D (5 bases). Germline assignment: CDR1 SNHLY and CDR2 FYNNEI. V was trimmed by 3 bases and J by 4 bases, leaving 15 bases between them. The CDR3 runs 15 residues. CDR3 region: CASSDGSGFGETQYF. Here the CDR3 DNA reads TGTGCCAGCAGTGATGGGTCGGGGTTTGGAGAGACCCAGTACTTC.

In its sample, this clone was seen once. The chain links TRBV5-1 to TRBJ1-1; TRBD1 is a possible D gene (6 bases). The CDR3 is made up of 15 amino acids. V was clipped by 4 bases and J by 2 bases, with 15 bases between them. Germline assignment: CDR1 SGHRS and CDR2 YFSETQ. CDR3 DNA: TGCGCCAGCAGCAGGACAGCCGGGGATAACACTGAAGCTTTCTTT. Its protein product is CASSRTAGDNTEAFF.

This clone appeared once. V and J are TRBV18 and TRBJ1-1; 10 nucleotides match TRBD1. The CDR3 runs 17 residues. Germline V CDR1 and CDR2: KGHSH, LQKENI. V lost 3 bases to trimming and J lost 0 bases; unmatched junction nucleotides: 7. The CDR3 sequence: CASSPGTGAFMNTEAFF. The CDR3 DNA reads TGTGCCAGCTCACCCGGGACAGGGGCTTTCATGAACACTGAAGCTTTCTTT.

This chain connects TRBV10-3 to TRBJ2-6; 8 nucleotides line up with TRBD1. Germline lookup yields CDR1 ENHRY and CDR2 SYGVKD. The junction had 11 bases not matched to a gene; V was cut back by 10 bases and J by 0 bases. The CDR3 totals 17 residues. CDR3 bases: TGTGCCACACTTAGGCCAGGGGGCCTCTCTGGGGCCAACGTCCTGACTTTC. It is translated as CATLRPGGLSGANVLTF.

The chain links TRBV2 to TRBJ2-7; D perhaps matches TRBD1 (5 bases). CDR1 is SNHLY and CDR2 is FYNNEI in the germline V gene. The CDR3 is made up of 14 amino acids. Between the trimmed V and J ends, which lost 6 bases and 1 base, there was a span of 13 bases. The DNA of the CDR3 is TGTGCCAGCAGCCTCCAGGGTGGGTCCTACGAGCAGTACTTC. It codes for CASSLQGGSYEQYF.

This clone was observed once. The V call is TRBV9, the J call TRBJ2-3; TRBD1 matches 10 bases. CDR1 SGDLS and CDR2 YYNGEE come from the germline V gene. This CDR3 is built from 15 residues. Unmatched junction bases numbered 7, after V lost 2 bases and J lost 7 bases. In DNA form, the CDR3 reads TGTGCCAGCAGCGTGGGACAGGGGAATTTGAATACGCAGTATTTT. It specifies CASSVGQGNLNTQYF.

The gene calls are TRBV7-2 and TRBJ1-6, with D perhaps TRBD1 (6 bases). There are 13 residues in the CDR3. CDR1 is SGHTA and CDR2 is FQGNSA in the germline V gene. The germline V and J ends were trimmed by 4 bases and 12 bases, with 13 bases remaining between them. This chain's CDR3 is CASSSPPGVPLHF. For the CDR3, the DNA is TGTGCCAGCAGCTCCCCCCCAGGGGTACCCCTCCACTTT.

This chain uses TRBV28 with TRBJ1-4; tentatively, D is TRBD1 (5 bases). V lost 3 bases and J 4 bases, leaving 9 bases between the germline ends. This CDR3 spans 14 amino acids. From germline, CDR1 is MDHEN and CDR2 SYDVKM. The CDR3 here is CASSLGGVNEKLFF. The CDR3 DNA is TGTGCCAGCAGTTTGGGGGGAGTTAATGAAAAACTGTTTTTT.

V gene TRBV13 combines with J gene TRBJ1-3; 8 positions match TRBD1. CDR1 and CDR2 from the germline V gene are PRHDT and FYEKMQ (reference sequence). This CDR3 comprises 15 residues. V shed 5 bases and J 6 bases; nucleotides not matched to a gene: 9. CDR3 amino acids: CASSQDRVGINTIYF. The CDR3 DNA sequence: TGTGCCAGCAGCCAGGACAGGGTTGGTATAAACACCATATATTTT.

This chain connects TRBV6-5 to TRBJ2-3; D might be TRBD2 (6 bases). Germline-derived CDR1 and CDR2 are MNHEY and SVGAGI. V was shortened by 7 bases and J by 0 bases, with 11 bases between the two germline ends. This CDR3 is 14 amino acids long. The CDR3 nucleotides read TGTGCCAGCAAAACGGGGGTTAGCACAGATACGCAGTATTTT. Translation: CASKTGVSTDTQYF.

This clone was seen more than once but under ten times. The CDR3 here is CSVPGQGGTEAFF. The CDR3 nucleotides read TGCAGCGTCCCCGGACAGGGGGGGACTGAAGCTTTCTTT. The rearrangement uses TRBV29-1 and TRBJ1-1; 10 bases align to TRBD1. V lost 6 bases, J lost 5 bases, and 6 bases stayed unmatched. This CDR3 comprises 13 residues. The germline gives CDR1 SQVTM, CDR2 ANQGSEA.